This T cell receptor (beta chain) came from a study of spatial heterogeneity in lung cancer. The overall study: There were, on average, more than ten raw-read appearances for each unique TCR and UMI combination.

This CDR3 is 11 amino acids long. V dropped 3 bases and J dropped 5 bases, with 7 bases sitting between them. Germline V gene sequence: CDR1 SQVTM, CDR2 ANQGSEA. This sample's time point: sample taken at primary tumor resection. The study sequenced unsorted whole RNA from tumor, nontumor lung or frozen PBMC. The cohort: over 70 early-stage, untreated non-small cell lung cancer patients. This clonotype is labeled as medium-sized (0.01 to 0.1%). Its antigen is undetermined. Every TCR cDNA molecule carried a tag that served as a unique molecular identifier. TCRdb called the 5' RACE reads again in MiXCR, with one record for every CDR3 protein. The table has roughly 10,000 distinct CDR3 sequences, roughly 5.1% seen once; the top ten hold 25% to 30%. Whole-study results and caveats: Whereas they appeared in blood less at follow-up, ubiquitous expanded tumor TCRs appeared there more at resection.

V usage is TRBV29-1 and J usage is TRBJ2-5; D gene uncertain. This receptor was identified in a male donor with early-stage non-small cell lung cancer. The input for sequencing was PBMCs, taken at surgery. The CDR3 loop reads CSVDRFETQYF. As DNA, the CDR3 is TGCAGCGTTGACAGGTTCGAGACCCAGTACTTC.